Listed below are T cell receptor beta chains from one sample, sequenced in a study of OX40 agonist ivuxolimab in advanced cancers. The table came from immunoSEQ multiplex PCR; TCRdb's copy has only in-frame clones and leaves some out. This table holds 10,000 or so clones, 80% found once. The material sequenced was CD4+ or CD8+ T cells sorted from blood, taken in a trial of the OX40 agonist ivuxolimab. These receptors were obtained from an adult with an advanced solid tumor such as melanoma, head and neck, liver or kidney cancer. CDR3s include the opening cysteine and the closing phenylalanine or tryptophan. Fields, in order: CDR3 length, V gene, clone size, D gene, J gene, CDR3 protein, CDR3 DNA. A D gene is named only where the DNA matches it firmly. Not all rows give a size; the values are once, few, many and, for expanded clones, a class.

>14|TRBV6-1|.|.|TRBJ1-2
CASSPDGSNYGYTF
TGTGCCAGCAGTCCGGACGGAAGTAACTATGGCTACACCTTC
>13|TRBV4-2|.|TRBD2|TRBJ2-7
CASSHGTTYEQYF
TGTGCCAGCAGCCACGGGACTACCTACGAGCAGTACTTC
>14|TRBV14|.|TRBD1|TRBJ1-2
CASRPGQGNYGYTF
TGTGCCAGCCGACCGGGACAGGGCAACTATGGCTACACCTTC
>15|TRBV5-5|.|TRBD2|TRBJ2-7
CASSMTSGGFYEQYF
TGTGCCAGCAGTATGACTAGCGGGGGGTTCTACGAGCAGTACTTC
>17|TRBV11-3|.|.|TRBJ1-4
CASRTLPTSRANEKLFF
TGTGCCAGCCGTACCCTCCCGACCTCTCGAGCTAATGAAAAACTGTTTTTT
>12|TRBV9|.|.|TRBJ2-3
CASSVSGKTQYF
TGTGCCAGCAGCGTGTCAGGGAAAACGCAGTATTTT
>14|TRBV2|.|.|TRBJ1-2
CASSEAEAYYGYTF
TGTGCCAGCAGTGAAGCGGAAGCGTACTATGGCTACACCTTC
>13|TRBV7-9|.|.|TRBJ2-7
CASSSPREYEQYF
TGTGCCAGCAGCTCCCCCAGGGAGTACGAGCAGTACTTC
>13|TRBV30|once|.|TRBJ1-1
CAWSVTGSTEAFF
TGTGCCTGGAGTGTAACGGGCAGCACTGAAGCTTTCTTT
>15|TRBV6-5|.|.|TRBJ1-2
CATSEQGGSPYGYTF
TGTGCCACCTCGGAACAGGGAGGATCCCCCTATGGCTACACCTTC
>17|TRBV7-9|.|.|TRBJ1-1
CASSLGFPGALDTEAFF
TGTGCCAGCAGCTTGGGTTTTCCCGGGGCCTTGGACACTGAAGCTTTCTTT
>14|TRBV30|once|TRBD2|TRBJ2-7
CAWSSSGSPHEQYF
TGTGCCTGGAGTTCTAGCGGGAGCCCCCACGAGCAGTACTTC
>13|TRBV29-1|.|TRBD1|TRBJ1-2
CSVEGAANYGYTF
TGCAGCGTGGAGGGGGCGGCTAACTATGGCTACACCTTC
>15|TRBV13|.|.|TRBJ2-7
CASSLGGLAAVEQYF
TGTGCCAGCAGCTTAGGGGGACTGGCCGCTGTGGAGCAGTACTTC
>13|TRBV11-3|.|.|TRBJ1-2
CASSHKPGYGYTF
TGTGCCAGCAGCCACAAACCGGGCTATGGCTACACCTTC
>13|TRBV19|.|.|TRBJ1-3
CASTRSSGNTIYF
TGTGCCAGTACCCGTTCTTCTGGAAACACCATATATTTT
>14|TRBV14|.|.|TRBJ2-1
CASSDSGGYNEQFF
TGTGCCAGCAGTGACTCCGGGGGTTACAATGAGCAGTTCTTC
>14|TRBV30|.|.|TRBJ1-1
CAWSWAAPNTEAFF
TGTGCCTGGAGTTGGGCAGCCCCGAACACTGAAGCTTTCTTT
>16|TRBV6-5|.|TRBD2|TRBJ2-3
CASSYSIASGRDTQYF
TGTGCCAGCAGTTACTCGATAGCTAGCGGTCGGGATACGCAGTATTTT
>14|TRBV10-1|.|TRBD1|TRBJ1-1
CASSQTGGKTEAFF
TGCGCCAGCAGCCAGACAGGGGGAAAAACTGAAGCTTTCTTT
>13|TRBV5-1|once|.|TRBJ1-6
CASSWDPYSPLHF
TGCGCCAGCAGCTGGGACCCGTATTCACCCCTCCACTTT
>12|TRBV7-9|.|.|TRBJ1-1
CASSLQTGYAFF
TGTGCCAGCAGCCTACAAACTGGGTATGCTTTCTTT
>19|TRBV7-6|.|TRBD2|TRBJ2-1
CASSLNSMASGGSYNEQFF
TGTGCCAGCAGCTTAAATTCTATGGCTAGCGGGGGGTCCTACAATGAGCAGTTCTTC
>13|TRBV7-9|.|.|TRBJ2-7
CASSLGALGEQYF
TGTGCCAGCAGCTTAGGGGCCCTAGGGGAGCAGTACTTC
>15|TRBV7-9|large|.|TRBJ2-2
CASSRGSHPSGELFF
TGTGCCAGCAGCCGCGGGTCGCACCCCAGCGGGGAGCTGTTTTTT
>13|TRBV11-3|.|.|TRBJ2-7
CASSYASSYEQYF
TGTGCCAGCAGCTACGCCAGCTCCTACGAGCAGTACTTC
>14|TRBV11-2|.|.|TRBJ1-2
CASSLSGASYGYTF
TGTGCCAGCAGCTTATCAGGGGCCAGCTATGGCTACACCTTC
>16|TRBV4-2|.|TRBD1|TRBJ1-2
CASSQEGTGGSYGYTF
TGTGCCAGCAGCCAAGAAGGGACAGGGGGCAGCTATGGCTACACCTTC